This is a list of T cell receptor beta chains from one sample in a study of blood T cell repertoires in COVID-19. Assay: immunoSEQ multiplex PCR; the TCRdb copy retains only in-frame clones and omits some. The sample has approximately 140,000 clones, approximately 85% seen once. The sequencing input was peripheral blood. These receptors were obtained from a woman aged 55-75 years with COVID-19, enrolled during active disease. Both conserved end residues are trimmed from each CDR3.

TRBV5-1,TRBJ2-1,ASSRGTDYNEQF
TRBV2,TRBJ1-5,ASSPGEVSNQPQH
TRBV6-1,TRBJ1-3,ASSEREAPSGNTIY
TRBV7-2,TRBJ1-2,ASRAGVGYT
TRBV9,TRBJ2-1,ASSVATSGGPLDEQF
TRBV4-1,TRBJ2-1,ASSQGGGRTYNEQF
TRBV5-6,TRBJ1-4,ASSLVGRREKLF
TRBV18,TRBJ1-6,ASSSDTNSPLH
TRBV19,TRBJ1-4,ASSIGPTNEKLF
TRBV5-4,TRBJ1-2,ARSDRVGGDYT
TRBV10-3,TRBJ1-2,AIWQPKGARGYT
TRBV7-2,TRBJ2-5,ASSPDWDSPAQY
TRBV15,TRBJ2-3,ATSTHATGGTINTDTQY
TRBV9,TRBJ1-6,ASSVDSGGTYNSPLH
TRBV7-3,TRBJ2-2,ASSETGTGELF
TRBV3-1/TRBV3-2,TRBJ1-1,ASSPGPLGTEAF
TRBV30,TRBJ1-1,AWRTWDRPNTEAF
TRBV11-3,TRBJ1-1,APRQNEAF
TRBV5-1,TRBJ1-5,ASSLEGGTDQPQH
TRBV12-5,TRBJ1-5,ASGFPGCNQPQH
TRBV6-5,TRBJ2-3,ASRVYSTDTQY
TRBV5-1,TRBJ1-1,ASSRSPDTEAF
TRBV16,TRBJ2-7,ASSSPGTGVYEQY
TRBV5-1,TRBJ2-1,ASSLEGLAYNEQF
TRBV5-1,TRBJ2-5,ASSATGTARKETQY
TRBV4-3,TRBJ1-1,ASSQGLGGAF
TRBV11-3,TRBJ2-1,ASSFSRVQDEQF
TRBV2,TRBJ1-1,ASALTGGNTEAF
TRBV12-2,TRBJ2-3,ASRFHRTSTDTQY
TRBV6-5,TRBJ2-5,ASTEGGDGETQY
TRBV7-6,TRBJ1-1,ASSSQGLNTEAF
TRBV9,TRBJ2-7,ASSEPQRYEQY
TRBV2,TRBJ2-3,ASSVDFSSTDTQY
TRBV19,TRBJ1-5,ASSMGPAGMDQPQH
TRBV5-1,TRBJ1-1,ASNAGDLNTEAF
TRBV19,TRBJ2-3,ATGTGGTDTQY
TRBV5-1,TRBJ1-3,ASSPGDSQNTIY
TRBV3-1/TRBV3-2,TRBJ2-5,ASSQAGGEETQY
TRBV7-8,TRBJ2-5,ASSSGGLQETQY
TRBV6-6,TRBJ1-2,ASSYQGHNYGYT
TRBV5-1,TRBJ1-4,ASSLGTGVATNEKLF
TRBV19,TRBJ1-5,ASSTTPETQPQH
TRBV6-2/TRBV6-3,TRBJ1-3,ASSMDYEAHSGNTIY
TRBV5-1,TRBJ2-3,ASSLRDRRRPTDTQY
TRBV7-9,TRBJ2-2,ASPPAGELF
TRBV18,TRBJ2-3,ASSPPLPGLAGSGTQY
TRBV27,TRBJ1-2,ASSDITNYGYT
TRBV7-9,TRBJ2-3,ASSPTGVGTDTQY
TRBV5-4,TRBJ2-3,ASSLGGSTDTQY
TRBV15,TRBJ1-6,ATSGTGDDSPLH